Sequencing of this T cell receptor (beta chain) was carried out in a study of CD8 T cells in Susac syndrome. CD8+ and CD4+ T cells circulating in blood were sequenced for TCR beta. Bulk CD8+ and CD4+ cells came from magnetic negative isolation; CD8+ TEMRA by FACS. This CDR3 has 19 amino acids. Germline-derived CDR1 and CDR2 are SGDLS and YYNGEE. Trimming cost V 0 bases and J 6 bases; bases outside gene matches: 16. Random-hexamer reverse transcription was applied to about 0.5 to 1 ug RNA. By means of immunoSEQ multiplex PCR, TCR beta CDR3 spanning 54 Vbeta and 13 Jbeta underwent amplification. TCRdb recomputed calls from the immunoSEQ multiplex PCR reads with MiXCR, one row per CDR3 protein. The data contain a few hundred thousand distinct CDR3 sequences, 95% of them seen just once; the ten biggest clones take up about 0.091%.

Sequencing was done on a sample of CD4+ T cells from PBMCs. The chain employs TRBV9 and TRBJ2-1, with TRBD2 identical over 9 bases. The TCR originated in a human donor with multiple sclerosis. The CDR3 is CASSVATSGGLAQGNEQFF. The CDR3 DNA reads TGTGCCAGCAGCGTAGCTACGTCGGGGGGACTAGCACAAGGCAATGAGCAGTTCTTC.